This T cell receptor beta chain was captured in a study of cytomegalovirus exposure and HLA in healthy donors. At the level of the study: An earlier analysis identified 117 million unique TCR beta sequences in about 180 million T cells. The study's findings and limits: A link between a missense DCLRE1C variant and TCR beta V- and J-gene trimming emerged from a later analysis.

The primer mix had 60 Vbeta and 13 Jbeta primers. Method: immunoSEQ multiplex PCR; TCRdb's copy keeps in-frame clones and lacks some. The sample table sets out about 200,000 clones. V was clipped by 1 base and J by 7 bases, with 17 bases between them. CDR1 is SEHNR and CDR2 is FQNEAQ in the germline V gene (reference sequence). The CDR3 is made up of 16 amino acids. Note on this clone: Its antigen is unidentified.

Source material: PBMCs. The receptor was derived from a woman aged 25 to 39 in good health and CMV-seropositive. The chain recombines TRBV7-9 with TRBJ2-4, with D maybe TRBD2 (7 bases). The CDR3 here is CASSLGGRGFVNIQYF. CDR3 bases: TGTGCCAGCAGCTTAGGGGGGAGGGGGTTCGTGAACATTCAGTACTTC.